The 31 T cell receptor beta chains below all came from one sample that was sequenced in a study of patients and donors after allogeneic stem cell transplantation. TCRdb reanalysed the RT-PCR reads using MiXCR and keeps one entry per CDR3 protein. Of 900,000 to 1,000,000 distinct CDR3 sequences listed, about 20% were seen once; the top ten hold 5% to 7.5%. What was sequenced was blood, either unsorted or a sorted T cell fraction (not recorded which). All receptors come from a human donor who was either an allogeneic HSCT recipient or a stem cell or donor lymphocyte infusion donor (not recorded which). It is not recorded whose cells these are; they may come from a transplant donor.

This rearrangement joins TRBV11-2 to TRBJ2-1; no firm D call. The V end was cut by 5 bases, the J end by 7 bases, with 9 bases between. CDR3 length: 12 amino acids. CDR1 and CDR2 (germline): SGHAT, FQNNGV. The CDR3 protein is CASSKALNEQFF. CDR3 nucleotide sequence: TGTGCCAGCAGCAAGGCCCTAAATGAGCAGTTCTTC.

The DNA of the CDR3 is TGTGCCAGCAGCCGAGGACTAGCGGGAGTTGTGGAGCTGTTTTTT. It yields the protein CASSRGLAGVVELFF. V usage is TRBV7-2 and J usage is TRBJ2-2; 13 positions agree with TRBD2. The J segment lost 10 bases and the V segment lost 5 bases, leaving 7 bases of the junction unmatched. CDR1 and CDR2 (germline): SGHTA, FQGNSA. The CDR3 is made up of 15 amino acids.

This clonotype has a handful of counts. This sequence joins TRBV18 and TRBJ1-5; D perhaps matches TRBD1 (6 bases). The CDR3 runs 14 residues. Per germline, CDR1 KGHSH and CDR2 LQKENI. V was clipped by 2 bases and J by 6 bases, with 11 bases between them. In nucleotides, the CDR3 is TGTGCCAGCTCACCAGGGACAACGGGTCAGCCCCAGCATTTT. Its protein is CASSPGTTGQPQHF. Drawing the rest from reference TRBV18 and TRBJ1-5, the complete variable domain is NAGVMQNPRHLVRRRGQEARLRCSPMKGHSHVYWYRQLPEEGLKFMVYLQKENIIDESGMPKERFSAEFPKEGPSILRIQQVVRGDSAAYFCASSPGTTGQPQHFGDGTRLSIL.

For this clonotype: A read error is likely, as this CDR3 ends without the conserved phenylalanine or tryptophan. This sequence joins TRBV6-5 and TRBJ2-7; D not certain. The V gene's germline CDR1 is MNHEY and CDR2 SVGAGI. The germline V and J ends were trimmed by 4 bases and 4 bases, with 20 bases remaining between them. The CDR3 runs to 16 residues. The CDR3 spells CASSSIHPRVSYEQYL. The CDR3 DNA reads TGTGCCAGCAGTTCGATCCACCCCCGGGTGTCGTACGAGCAGTACCTC.

There are a few counts of this clonotype. V usage is TRBV7-9 and J usage is TRBJ2-3; TRBD2 agrees at 7 bases. The germline V gene encodes CDR1 SEHNR and CDR2 FQNEAQ (reference sequence). CDR3 length equals 14 residues. Trimming cost V 1 base and J 5 bases; bases outside gene matches: 3. DNA for the CDR3: TGTGCCAGCAGCTTAGAACTAGCGCAAGATACGCAGTATTTT. Encoded protein: CASSLELAQDTQYF.

The chain is built from TRBV12-3 or TRBV12-4 and TRBJ1-1; D not resolved. The CDR3 consists of 14 residues. V lost 3 bases to trimming and J lost 8 bases, with 16 bases between them. The CDR3 region is CASSLLLEGREAFF. The CDR3 DNA follows: TGTGCCAGCAGTTTGCTGTTAGAGGGAAGGGAAGCTTTCTTT.

In this sample, this clonotype turned up a few times. This chain joins TRBV5-1 and TRBJ1-1, with D unclear. Trimming took 2 bases from V and 6 from J, leaving 11 bases between them. Germline V gene data show CDR1 as SGHRS and CDR2 as YFSETQ. This CDR3 comprises 13 residues. The CDR3 DNA reads as TGCGCCAGCAGCTTCAATGCAGGTCCTGAAGCTTTCTTT. It encodes CASSFNAGPEAFF.

The J gene is TRBJ2-1, the V gene TRBV9; 10 bases match TRBD2. Germline assignment: CDR1 SGDLS and CDR2 YYNGEE. Unmatched junction bases numbered 3, after V lost 0 bases and J lost 3 bases. This CDR3 has 16 residues. In nucleotides, the CDR3 is TGTGCCAGCAGCGTAGGACCTAGCGGGGGCTACAATGAGCAGTTCTTC. Translating gives CASSVGPSGGYNEQFF.

This clonotype occurred a few times. The CDR3 sequence: CASSIDRADSPLHF. In DNA, the CDR3 is TGTGCCAGTAGTATCGACAGGGCTGATTCACCCCTCCACTTT. The V gene is TRBV19, the J gene TRBJ1-6; TRBD1 agrees at 7 bases. Germline trimming cut 3 bases from V and 8 bases from J; bases unmatched to any gene: 4. Germline V lookup: CDR1 LNHDA, CDR2 SQIVND (reference sequence). This CDR3 contains 14 residues.

V usage is TRBV4-3 and J usage is TRBJ1-6; no reliable D call. Trimming stripped 0 bases from V and 14 bases from J, with 14 bases between. Germline assignment: CDR1 LGHNA and CDR2 YSLEER. The CDR3 length is 14 residues. CDR3 amino acids: CASSQEAEGATLHF. The CDR3 coding sequence is TGCGCCAGCAGCCAAGAAGCGGAAGGAGCAACCCTCCACTTT.

The CDR3 region has the DNA TGCAGCGTTGAAGATGGGTCCTATAACTATGGCTACACCTTC. Protein product: CSVEDGSYNYGYTF. The chain recombines TRBV29-1 with TRBJ1-2; no reliable D call. V dropped 0 bases and J dropped 1 base, with 9 bases sitting between them. The CDR3 runs 14 residues. CDR1 and CDR2 (germline): SQVTM, ANQGSEA.

This clonotype showed up just a few times. The chain is built from TRBV6-2 or TRBV6-3 and TRBJ2-1; D remains unclear. Germline CDR1 MNHEY, CDR2 SVGEGT. The V gene lost 6 bases and the J gene lost 6 bases, with 12 bases spanning the gap. The CDR3 extends over 13 amino acids. The CDR3 DNA reads TGTGCCAGCAGGACCCGGGCACGCAATGAGCAGTTCTTC. Translating it yields CASRTRARNEQFF.

At least ten counts were recorded for this clonotype. This chain links TRBV12-3 or TRBV12-4 with TRBJ2-1; 8 nucleotides agree with TRBD2. V dropped 7 bases and J dropped 1; count of bases not matched to a gene: 6. This CDR3 spans 15 amino acids. The CDR3 DNA is TGTGCCAGCACCCGTAGCGGGGCGTCCTACAATGAGCAGTTCTTC. Amino acids: CASTRSGASYNEQFF.

V usage is TRBV4-1 and J usage is TRBJ1-3; unclear D gene. CDR1 and CDR2 (germline): MGHRA, YSYEKL. The length of the CDR3 is 15 residues. Trimming stripped 5 bases from V and 4 bases from J, with 15 bases between. CDR3 region: CASSSLQTDGNTIYF. CDR3 in DNA: TGCGCCAGCAGCTCCCTCCAGACGGACGGAAACACCATATATTTT.

V and J are TRBV24-1 and TRBJ2-5; 9 bases line up with TRBD1. The V gene end was trimmed by 6 bases and the J gene end by 0 bases; junction bases not matched to a gene: 4. The CDR3 is 15 residues long. CDR1 and CDR2 from the germline V gene are KGHDR and SFDVKD. CDR3 sequence: CATSSGTGNQETQYF. CDR3 coding DNA: TGTGCCACCAGTAGCGGGACAGGGAACCAAGAGACCCAGTACTTC.

The chain carries TRBV2 and TRBJ2-6; possibly TRBD2 for D (6 bases). CDR3 size: 17 residues. V was shortened by 4 bases and J by 0 bases, with 13 bases between the two germline ends. Germline V lookup: CDR1 SNHLY, CDR2 FYNNEI. CDR3 in amino acids: CASSAIAVTSGANVLTF. The DNA of the CDR3 is TGTGCCAGCAGTGCAATAGCGGTGACCTCTGGGGCCAACGTCCTGACTTTC.

This clonotype occurred a few times. The V and J genes are TRBV5-6 and TRBJ2-5, with 10 bases aligning to TRBD1. The CDR3 has 14 residues. With 4 bases clipped from V and 6 bases from J, the junction kept 6 bases outside the gene matches. Germline V CDR1 and CDR2: SGHDT, YYEEEE. The CDR3 DNA sequence: TGTGCCAGCAGCAAAAGGGACAGGGGAAAGACCCAGTACTTC. This sequence encodes CASSKRDRGKTQYF.

The V call is TRBV5-6, the J call TRBJ1-2, with 7 bases aligning to TRBD1. This CDR3 is 14 amino acids long. CDR1 is SGHDT, CDR2 YYEEEE, per germline. V was pared by 0 bases and J by 5 bases, with 4 bases of the junction left unmatched. The CDR3 coding sequence is TGTGCCAGCAGCTTGGCCTCGGGACAGTATGGCTACACCTTC. Its translation is CASSLASGQYGYTF.

This clonotype came up a few times. The CDR3 reads CASSPLRSNPRETQYF. The CDR3, as DNA: TGTGCCAGCTCACCACTAAGATCCAACCCGAGAGAGACCCAGTACTTC. V is TRBV18 and J is TRBJ2-5, with D uncertain. The germline V gene encodes CDR1 KGHSH and CDR2 LQKENI. Trimming left V 1 base short and J 4 bases short, with 16 bases between. There are 16 residues in the CDR3. Combining the CDR3 with reference TRBV18 and TRBJ2-5 gives the whole variable domain NAGVMQNPRHLVRRRGQEARLRCSPMKGHSHVYWYRQLPEEGLKFMVYLQKENIIDESGMPKERFSAEFPKEGPSILRIQQVVRGDSAAYFCASSPLRSNPRETQYFGPGTRLLVL.

This clonotype came up a few times. J is TRBJ2-3 and V is TRBV12-3 or TRBV12-4; D is uncertain. V dropped 3 bases and J dropped 7 bases, with 8 bases sitting between them. The CDR3 loop spans 12 amino acids. The CDR3 DNA is TGTGCCAGCAGTTTTGACTCAAATACGCAGTATTTT. This encodes CASSFDSNTQYF.

This clonotype appeared a few times. The gene calls are TRBV18 and TRBJ1-6; TRBD1 might be the D (5 bases). The germline V gene encodes CDR1 KGHSH and CDR2 LQKENI. V gave up 0 bases and J gave up 9 bases, with 15 bases separating them. This CDR3 has 16 residues. The CDR3 nucleotides are TGTGCCAGCTCACCACCAGTCGGTGCAGGGAGTTCACCCCTCCACTTT. Amino acid sequence: CASSPPVGAGSSPLHF.

The chain uses TRBV2 and TRBJ2-3, with no clear D. Germline values: CDR1 SNHLY, CDR2 FYNNEI. V lost 4 bases, J lost 6 bases, and 23 bases lay in between. The CDR3 contains 17 residues. Here the CDR3 reads CASSGPPGQYLGDTQYF. CDR3 bases: TGTGCCAGCAGTGGACCCCCGGGCCAATATCTAGGTGATACGCAGTATTTT.

This clonotype was detected only once. V and J are TRBV19 and TRBJ2-4; 7 bases are shared with TRBD2. The V segment lost 5 bases and the J segment 0 bases; nucleotides outside the gene matches: 10. CDR1 LNHDA and CDR2 SQIVND come from the germline V gene (reference sequence). This CDR3 comprises 17 residues. The CDR3 reads CASSVRLADLAKNIQYF. The CDR3 nucleotides are TGTGCCAGTAGTGTTAGGCTAGCGGACTTAGCCAAAAACATTCAGTACTTC.

The rearrangement links TRBV19 to TRBJ2-7; D possibly corresponds to TRBD1 (6 bases). Germline V lookup: CDR1 LNHDA, CDR2 SQIVND (reference sequence). Trimming stripped 3 bases from V and 3 bases from J, with 12 bases between. The CDR3 consists of 14 residues. The CDR3 reads CASSMRVTGYEQYF. CDR3 DNA sequence: TGTGCCAGTAGTATGAGGGTGACAGGCTACGAGCAGTACTTC.

In its sample, this clonotype was seen many times. This chain connects TRBV10-3 to TRBJ1-2; D remains unclear. The germline gives CDR1 ENHRY, CDR2 SYGVKD. V lost 9 bases and J 2 bases, leaving 13 bases between the germline ends. The CDR3 has 13 amino acids. For the CDR3, the DNA is TGTGCCATACAGCGGTACCAGAACTATGGCTACACCTTC. It encodes CAIQRYQNYGYTF.

This chain connects TRBV20-1 to TRBJ2-1; the D is unclear. The CDR3 contains 15 residues. The V end was cut by 4 bases, the J end by 0 bases, with 13 bases between. Germline V gives CDR1 DFQATT, CDR2 SNEGSKA (reference sequence). The CDR3 region is CSAIGGTSSYNEQFF. CDR3 DNA sequence: TGCAGTGCTATAGGTGGAACAAGCTCCTACAATGAGCAGTTCTTC.

This clonotype has just a few counts. The chain employs TRBV25-1 and TRBJ1-2; D unclear. The CDR3 loop spans 12 amino acids. V dropped 4 bases and J dropped 1 base, with 4 bases sitting between them. In germline, CDR1 is MGHDK, CDR2 SYGVNS. In DNA form, the CDR3 reads TGTGCCAGCAGTGGAAATAACTATGGCTACACCTTC. It is translated as CASSGNNYGYTF.

In this sample, this clonotype turned up a few times. J is TRBJ1-1 and V is TRBV6-1; the D is unclear. V shed 7 bases and J shed 0 bases, with 21 bases lying between them. This CDR3 is 17 amino acids long. The germline CDR1 and CDR2 sequences are MNHNS and SASEGT. The CDR3 DNA follows: TGTGCCAGCATCCGGGTCGGGGATCCGGGCGTGAACACTGAAGCTTTCTTT. Residues: CASIRVGDPGVNTEAFF.

The chain employs TRBV11-2 and TRBJ2-1; the D gene could be TRBD1 or TRBD2 (5 bases each). The CDR3 is 15 amino acids. The ends were cut back, 5 bases at V and 5 bases at J, with 16 bases in the middle. Germline V gene data show CDR1 as SGHAT and CDR2 as FQNNGV. CDR3 sequence reads: CASSKIPGRHNEQFF. CDR3 coding DNA: TGTGCCAGCAGCAAAATTCCGGGACGGCACAATGAGCAGTTCTTC.

This rearrangement joins TRBV4-1 to TRBJ1-5; possibly TRBD1 for D (5 bases). CDR3 length equals 15 residues. V dropped 0 bases and J dropped 3 bases, with 9 bases sitting between them. Looked up from germline, CDR1 is MGHRA and CDR2 is YSYEKL. DNA for the CDR3: TGCGCCAGCAGCCAAGAAAGACAGTTCAATCAGCCCCAGCATTTT. It translates to CASSQERQFNQPQHF.

This clonotype has a single count. The V and J genes are TRBV27 and TRBJ2-6; D uncertain. V was clipped by 2 bases and J by 3 bases, with 11 bases between them. The CDR3 runs 16 residues. From germline, CDR1 is MNHEY and CDR2 SMNVEV (reference sequence). The CDR3 protein is CASSLRGRGGANVLTF. As DNA, the CDR3 is TGTGCCAGCAGTTTACGCGGTAGAGGTGGGGCCAACGTCCTGACTTTC.